The sequence of this T cell receptor beta chain was determined in a study of patients and donors after allogeneic stem cell transplantation. TCRdb redid the calling of the RT-PCR reads with MiXCR, one entry per CDR3 protein. Of around 70,000 distinct CDR3 sequences in the sample, about 30% were seen once. The J segment lost 3 bases and the V segment lost 7 bases, leaving 6 bases of the junction unmatched. The length of the CDR3 is 12 residues. The V gene's germline CDR1 is SQVTM and CDR2 ANQGSEA. Material for sequencing was blood, either unsorted or a sorted T cell fraction (not recorded which). The gene calls are TRBV29-1 and TRBJ2-7, with 7 bases matching TRBD1. The clonotype originates from a human donor who was either an allogeneic HSCT recipient or a stem cell or donor lymphocyte infusion donor (not recorded which). It is not recorded whose cells these are; they may come from a transplant donor. CDR3 bases: TGCAGCGGCCATTCAGGGGGCTACGAGCAGTACTTC. This encodes CSGHSGGYEQYF.